This T cell receptor beta chain was captured in a study of shared T cell receptors in the human thymus. Method: immunoSEQ multiplex PCR; TCRdb's copy keeps in-frame clones and lacks some. The table shows hundreds of thousands of clones, with roughly 90% occurring only once. The CDR3 runs 20 residues. Germline lookup yields CDR1 GTSNPN and CDR2 SVGIG (reference sequence). Trimming took 0 bases from V and 0 from J; bases not matched to a gene: 19. This clone was detected only once. The sample was also linked to a second study, of human thymus T cells.

The V gene is TRBV30, the J gene TRBJ1-2; 7 positions match TRBD1. This clonotype was sampled from a boy in the first two years of life with a congenital heart defect. Sequencing was done on a sample of thymocytes. Here the CDR3 reads CAWSVPLKRPGQQANYGYTF. DNA for the CDR3: TGTGCCTGGAGTGTCCCCTTAAAGCGACCGGGACAGCAAGCTAACTATGGCTACACCTTC.